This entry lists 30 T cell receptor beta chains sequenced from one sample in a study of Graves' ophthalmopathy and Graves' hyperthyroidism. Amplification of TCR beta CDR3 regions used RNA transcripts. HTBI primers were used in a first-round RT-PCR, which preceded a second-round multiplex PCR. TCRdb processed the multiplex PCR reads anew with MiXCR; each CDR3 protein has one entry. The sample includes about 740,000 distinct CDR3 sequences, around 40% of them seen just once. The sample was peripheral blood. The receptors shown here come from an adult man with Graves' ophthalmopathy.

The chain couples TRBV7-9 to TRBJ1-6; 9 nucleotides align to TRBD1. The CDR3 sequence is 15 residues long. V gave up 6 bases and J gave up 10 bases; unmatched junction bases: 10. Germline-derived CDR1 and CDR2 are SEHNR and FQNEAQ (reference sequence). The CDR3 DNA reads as TGTGCCAGCAGTTCCCGGGACAGGGTCGGATCACCCCTCCACTTT. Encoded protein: CASSSRDRVGSPLHF.

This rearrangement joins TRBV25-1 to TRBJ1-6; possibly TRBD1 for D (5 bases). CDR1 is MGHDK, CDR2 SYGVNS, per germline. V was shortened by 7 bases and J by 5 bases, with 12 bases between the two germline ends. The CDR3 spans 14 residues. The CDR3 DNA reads TGTGCCAGCAAGGAAGGGGTTCATAATTCACCCCTCCACTTT. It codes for CASKEGVHNSPLHF.

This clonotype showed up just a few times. The CDR3 loop reads CASSPKGGSGSFLYEQYF. The DNA for the CDR3 is TGTGCCAGCAGCCCAAAGGGGGGGAGCGGGAGTTTTCTGTACGAGCAGTACTTC. The chain joins TRBV7-2 to TRBJ2-7; TRBD2 aligns across 8 bases. After removal of 5 bases from V and 4 bases from J, the junction contained 19 bases not matched to a gene. The CDR3 runs to 18 residues. The germline V gene has CDR1 SGHTA and CDR2 FQGNSA.

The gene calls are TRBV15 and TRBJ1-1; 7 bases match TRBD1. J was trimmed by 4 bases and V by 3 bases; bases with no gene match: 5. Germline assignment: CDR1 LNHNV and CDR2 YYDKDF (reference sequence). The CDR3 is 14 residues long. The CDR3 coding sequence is TGTGCCACCAGCAGCCAGGGGGTTATCACTGAAGCTTTCTTT. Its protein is CATSSQGVITEAFF.

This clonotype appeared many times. The CDR3 is CATSRVDRVDQPQHF. CDR3 DNA: TGTGCCACCAGCAGAGTTGACAGGGTGGATCAGCCCCAGCATTTT. The V call is TRBV15, the J call TRBJ1-5, with TRBD1 matching 7 bases. Germline lookup yields CDR1 LNHNV and CDR2 YYDKDF (reference sequence). This CDR3 is 15 amino acids long. V lost 1 base, J lost 5 bases, and 5 bases stayed unmatched.

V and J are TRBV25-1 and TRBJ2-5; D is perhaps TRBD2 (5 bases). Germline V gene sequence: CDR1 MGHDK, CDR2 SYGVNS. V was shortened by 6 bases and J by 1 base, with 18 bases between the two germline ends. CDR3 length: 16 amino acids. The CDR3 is CASSLAGVAPQETQYF. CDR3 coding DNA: TGTGCCAGCAGCTTGGCCGGGGTTGCTCCCCAAGAGACCCAGTACTTC. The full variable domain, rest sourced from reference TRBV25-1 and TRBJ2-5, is EADIYQTPRYLVIGTGKKITLECSQTMGHDKMYWYQQDPGMELHLIHYSYGVNSTEKGDLSSESTVSRIRTEHFPLTLESARPSHTSQYLCASSLAGVAPQETQYFGPGTRLLVL.

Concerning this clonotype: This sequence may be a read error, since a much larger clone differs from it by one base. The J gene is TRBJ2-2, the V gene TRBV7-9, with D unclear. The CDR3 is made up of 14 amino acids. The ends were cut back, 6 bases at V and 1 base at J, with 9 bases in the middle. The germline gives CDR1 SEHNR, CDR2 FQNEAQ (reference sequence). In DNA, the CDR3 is TGTGCCAGCAGTTTACAGTGGAACACCGGGGAGCTGTTTTTT. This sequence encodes CASSLQWNTGELFF.

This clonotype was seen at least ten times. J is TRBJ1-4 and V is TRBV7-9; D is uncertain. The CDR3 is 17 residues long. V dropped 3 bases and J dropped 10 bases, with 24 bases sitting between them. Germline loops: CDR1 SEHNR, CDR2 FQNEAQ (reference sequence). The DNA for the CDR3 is TGTGCCAGCAGCTTCGGTACCGCGCAAGGTATCAGCGGAAAACTGTTTTTT. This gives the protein CASSFGTAQGISGKLFF.

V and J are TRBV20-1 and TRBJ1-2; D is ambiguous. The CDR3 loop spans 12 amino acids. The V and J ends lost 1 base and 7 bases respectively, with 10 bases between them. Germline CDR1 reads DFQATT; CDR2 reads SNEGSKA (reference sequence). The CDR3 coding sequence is TGCAGTGCTAGAGCTACGTTCAGTGGCTACACCTTC. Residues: CSARATFSGYTF.

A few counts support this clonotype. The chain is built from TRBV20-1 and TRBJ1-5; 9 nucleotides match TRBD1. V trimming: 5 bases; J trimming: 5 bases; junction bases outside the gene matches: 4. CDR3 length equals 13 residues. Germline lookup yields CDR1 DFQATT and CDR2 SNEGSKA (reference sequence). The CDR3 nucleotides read TGCAGTGCTTGGGACAGGGAGTATCAGCCCCAGCATTTT. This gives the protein CSAWDREYQPQHF.

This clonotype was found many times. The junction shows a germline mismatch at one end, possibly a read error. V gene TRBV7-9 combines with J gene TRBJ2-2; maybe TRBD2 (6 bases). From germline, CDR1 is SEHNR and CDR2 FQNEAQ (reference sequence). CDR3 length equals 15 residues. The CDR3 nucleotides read TGCGCCAGCAGCGACGGGGGACTGCCCACCGGGGAGCTGTTTTTT. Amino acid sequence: CASSDGGLPTGELFF.

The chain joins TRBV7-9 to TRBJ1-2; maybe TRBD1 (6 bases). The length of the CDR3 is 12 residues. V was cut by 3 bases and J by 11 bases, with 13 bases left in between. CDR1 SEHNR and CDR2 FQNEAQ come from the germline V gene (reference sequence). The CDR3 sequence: CASSLGAGRYTF. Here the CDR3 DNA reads TGTGCCAGCAGCTTGGGGGCAGGGAGGTACACCTTC.

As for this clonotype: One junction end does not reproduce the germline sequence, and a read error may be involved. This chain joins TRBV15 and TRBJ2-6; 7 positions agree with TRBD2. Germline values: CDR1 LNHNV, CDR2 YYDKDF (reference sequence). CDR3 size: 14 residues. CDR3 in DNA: TGTGCCACCAGCAGAGATTTGCGGGGGAAGGATGAAGCTTTC. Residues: CATSRDLRGKDEAF.

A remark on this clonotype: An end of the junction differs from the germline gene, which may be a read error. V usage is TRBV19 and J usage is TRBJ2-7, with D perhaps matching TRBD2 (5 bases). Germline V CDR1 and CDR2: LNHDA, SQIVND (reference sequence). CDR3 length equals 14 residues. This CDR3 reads CASTIGEGAYEQYF. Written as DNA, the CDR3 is TGTGCCAGTACTATAGGTGAGGGCGCCTACGAGCAGTACTTC.

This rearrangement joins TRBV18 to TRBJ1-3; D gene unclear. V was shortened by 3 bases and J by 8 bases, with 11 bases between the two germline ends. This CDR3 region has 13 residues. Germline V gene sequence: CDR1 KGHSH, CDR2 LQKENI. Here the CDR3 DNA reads TGTGCCAGCTCACCTACCTACGGGGACACCATATATTTT. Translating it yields CASSPTYGDTIYF.

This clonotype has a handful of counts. The CDR3 is CASTIGTGIYGYTF. The CDR3 DNA is TGTGCCAGCACCATAGGGACAGGGATCTATGGCTACACCTTC. The V and J genes are TRBV6-6 and TRBJ1-2, with 9 bases aligning to TRBD1. The trim removed 7 bases at V and 4 bases at J, leaving 7 bases unmatched. The CDR3 length is 14 residues. CDR1 is MNHNY and CDR2 is SVGAGI in the germline V gene (reference sequence).

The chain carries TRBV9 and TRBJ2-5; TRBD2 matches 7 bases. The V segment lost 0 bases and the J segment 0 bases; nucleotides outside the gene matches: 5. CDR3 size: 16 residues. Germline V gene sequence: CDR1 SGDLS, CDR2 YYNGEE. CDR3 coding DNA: TGTGCCAGCAGCGTAGAGTCCAGCGGGGACCAAGAGACCCAGTACTTC. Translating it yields CASSVESSGDQETQYF.

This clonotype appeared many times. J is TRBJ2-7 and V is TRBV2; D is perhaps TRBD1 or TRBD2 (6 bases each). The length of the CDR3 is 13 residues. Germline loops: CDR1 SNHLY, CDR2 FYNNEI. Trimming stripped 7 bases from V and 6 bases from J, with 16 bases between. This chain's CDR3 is CASKGGRVVEQYF. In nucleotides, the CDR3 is TGTGCCAGCAAGGGGGGCCGAGTTGTCGAGCAGTACTTC.

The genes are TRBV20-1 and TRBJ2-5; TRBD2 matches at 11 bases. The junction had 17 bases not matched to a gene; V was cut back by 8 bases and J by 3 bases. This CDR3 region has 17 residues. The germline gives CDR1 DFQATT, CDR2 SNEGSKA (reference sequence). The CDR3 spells CSTDEKGLAVLEETQYF. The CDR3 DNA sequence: TGCAGTACGGACGAAAAGGGACTAGCGGTACTAGAAGAGACCCAGTACTTC.

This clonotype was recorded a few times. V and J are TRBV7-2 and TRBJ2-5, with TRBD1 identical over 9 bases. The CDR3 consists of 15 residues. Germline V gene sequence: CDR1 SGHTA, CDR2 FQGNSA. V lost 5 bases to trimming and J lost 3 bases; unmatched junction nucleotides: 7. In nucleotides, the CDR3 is TGTGCCAGCAGCATGGGACAGGGATTTAAAGAGACCCAGTACTTC. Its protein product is CASSMGQGFKETQYF. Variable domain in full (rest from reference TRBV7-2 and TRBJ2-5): GAGVSQSPSNKVTEKGKDVELRCDPISGHTALYWYRQSLGQGLEFLIYFQGNSAPDKSGLPSDRFSAERTGGSVSTLTIQRTQQEDSAVYLCASSMGQGFKETQYFGPGTRLLVL.

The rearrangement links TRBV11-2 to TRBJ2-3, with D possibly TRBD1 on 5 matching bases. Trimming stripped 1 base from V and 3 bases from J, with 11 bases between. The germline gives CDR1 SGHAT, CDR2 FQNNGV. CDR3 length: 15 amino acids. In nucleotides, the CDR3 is TGTGCCAGCAGCTTAGGACAGTCAGGGACAGATACGCAGTATTTT. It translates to CASSLGQSGTDTQYF.

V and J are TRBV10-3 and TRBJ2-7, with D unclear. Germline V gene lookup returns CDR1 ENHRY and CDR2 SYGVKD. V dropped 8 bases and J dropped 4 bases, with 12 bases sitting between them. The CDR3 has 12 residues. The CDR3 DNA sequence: TGTGCCATCGGTGCTGGCGAATACGAGCAGTACTTC. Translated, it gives CAIGAGEYEQYF.

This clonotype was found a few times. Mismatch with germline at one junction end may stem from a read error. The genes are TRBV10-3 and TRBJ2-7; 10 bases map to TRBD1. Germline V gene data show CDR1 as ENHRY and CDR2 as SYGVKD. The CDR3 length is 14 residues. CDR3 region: CASSAPGTGDEQYF. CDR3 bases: TGTGCCAGCAGTGCCCCCGGGACAGGGGACGAGCAGTACTTC.

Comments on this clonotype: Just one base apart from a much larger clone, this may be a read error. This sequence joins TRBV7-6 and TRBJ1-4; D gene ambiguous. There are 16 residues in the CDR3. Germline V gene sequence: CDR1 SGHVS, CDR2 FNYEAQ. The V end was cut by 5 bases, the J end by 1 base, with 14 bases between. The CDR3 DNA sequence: TGTGCCAGCAGCCCCGTTGTGAGTGTAACTAATGAAAAACTGTTTTTT. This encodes CASSPVVSVTNEKLFF.

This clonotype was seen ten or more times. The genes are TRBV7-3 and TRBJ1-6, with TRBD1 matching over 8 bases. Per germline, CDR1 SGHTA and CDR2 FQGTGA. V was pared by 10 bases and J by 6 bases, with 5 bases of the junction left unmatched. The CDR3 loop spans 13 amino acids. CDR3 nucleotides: TGTGCCAACATGACAGGGGCTAATTCACCCCTCCACTTT. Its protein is CANMTGANSPLHF.

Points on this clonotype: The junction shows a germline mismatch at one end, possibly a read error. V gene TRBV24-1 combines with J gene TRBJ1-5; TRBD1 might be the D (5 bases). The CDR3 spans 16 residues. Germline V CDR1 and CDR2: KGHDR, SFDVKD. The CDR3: CATSDPGIWGNQPQHF. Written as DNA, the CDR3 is TGCGCCACCAGTGACCCAGGGATTTGGGGCAATCAGCCCCAGCATTTT.

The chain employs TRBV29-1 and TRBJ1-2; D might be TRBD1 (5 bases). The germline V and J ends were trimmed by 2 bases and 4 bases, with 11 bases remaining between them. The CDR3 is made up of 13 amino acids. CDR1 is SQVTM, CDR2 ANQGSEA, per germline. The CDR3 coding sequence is TGCAGCGTTGAATTGGGCGGGACCTATGGCTACACCTTC. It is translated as CSVELGGTYGYTF.

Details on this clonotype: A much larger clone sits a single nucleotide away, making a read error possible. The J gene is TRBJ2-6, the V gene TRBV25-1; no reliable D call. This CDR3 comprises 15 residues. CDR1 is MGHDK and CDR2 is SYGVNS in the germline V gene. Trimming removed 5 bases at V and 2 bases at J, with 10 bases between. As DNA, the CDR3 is TGTGCCAGCAGTTCCGGATTACCTGGGGCCAACGTCCTGACTTTC. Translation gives CASSSGLPGANVLTF.

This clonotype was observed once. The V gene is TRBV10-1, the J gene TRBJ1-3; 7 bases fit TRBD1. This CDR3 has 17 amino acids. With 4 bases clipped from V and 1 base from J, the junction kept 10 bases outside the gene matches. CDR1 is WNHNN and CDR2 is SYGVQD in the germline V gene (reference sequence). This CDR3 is CASSVRAGGRSGNTIYF. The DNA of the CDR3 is TGCGCCAGCAGTGTGAGGGCAGGGGGAAGGTCTGGAAACACCATATATTTT.

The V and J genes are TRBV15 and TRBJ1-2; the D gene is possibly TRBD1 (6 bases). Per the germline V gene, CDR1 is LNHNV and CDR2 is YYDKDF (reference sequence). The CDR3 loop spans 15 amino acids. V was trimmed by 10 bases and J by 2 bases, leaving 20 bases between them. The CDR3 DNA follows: TGTGCCAGCCGATCTGGACAGAACCTAAACTATGGCTACACCTTC. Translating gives CASRSGQNLNYGYTF.